Below, one T cell receptor (beta chain) is given with its context. V lost 6 bases, J lost 9 bases, and 14 bases stayed unmatched. This CDR3 comprises 16 residues. CDR1 and CDR2 (germline): MNHEY, SVGEGT. In the original workflow: Reference gene primer amplification in the assay estimated nucleated cell counts. Using immunoSEQ multiplex PCR, the repertoire was profiled, and TCRdb retains in-frame clones only, with some absent. V, J and clone size were drawn from that table, and D and trimming were deduced from the DNA. The sample yields 300,000 to 450,000 clones, roughly 87% seen once. This entry belongs to a study of blood T cell repertoires in COVID-19. Study background: There were acute and convalescent COVID-19 samples, and they came from the United States, Italy and Spain.

Self-reported history from a screening survey and questionnaire set each donor's cohort. Two consecutive negative NP/OP PCR tests, clearance, or resolved symptoms defined Cohort 3 recovery. The chain couples TRBV6-2 or TRBV6-3 to TRBJ1-6; TRBD1 aligns across 7 bases. Material for sequencing was PBMCs or T cells enriched from blood (not recorded which). The sequence was collected from a woman under 40 who had recovered from COVID-19. The CDR3 nucleotides read TGTGCCAGCAGCTTAAGGGCCCCTGGGACAGCTTCACCCCTCCACTTT. This codes for CASSLRAPGTASPLHF.